This is a list of T cell receptor beta chains from one sample in a study of T cells in Graves' hyperthyroidism and ophthalmopathy. MiXCR, run by TCRdb on the multiplex PCR reads, gives a single entry per CDR3 protein. The sample lists 300,000 to 400,000 distinct CDR3 sequences; 21% were seen once. The sequenced sample was blood. These receptors all stem from a woman between 45 and 60 years old with Graves' hyperthyroidism. Each CDR3 is given with its conserved first and last residue. A D gene is named only where the DNA matches it firmly. Size tells how often a clone was seen (once, few, many) or the class of an expanded clone, and some rows leave it out.

cdr3_aa: CAWKKGQSTDTQYF
cdr3_nt: TGTGCCTGGAAAAAGGGACAGAGCACAGATACGCAGTATTTT
d_call: TRBD1
j_call: TRBJ2-3
v_call: TRBV30
clone_size: many

cdr3_aa: CASSLVGQGNYGYTF
cdr3_nt: TGTGCCAGCAGTTTAGTGGGACAGGGGAACTATGGCTACACCTTC
d_call: TRBD1
j_call: TRBJ1-2
v_call: TRBV12-3/TRBV12-4
clone_size: many

cdr3_aa: CATSDPGGRRSYNEQFF
cdr3_nt: TGTGCCACCAGTGACCCGGGGGGTCGGCGCTCCTACAATGAGCAGTTCTTC
d_call: TRBD2
j_call: TRBJ2-1
v_call: TRBV24-1
clone_size: NA

cdr3_aa: CASRTLGSYEQYF
cdr3_nt: TGTGCCAGCAGGACATTAGGGTCCTACGAGCAGTACTTC
d_call: NA
j_call: TRBJ2-7
v_call: TRBV11-2
clone_size: many

cdr3_aa: CASSLLASGGAGTQYF
cdr3_nt: TGTGCCAGCAGCCTACTTGCTAGCGGGGGGGCGGGCACGCAGTATTTT
d_call: TRBD2
j_call: TRBJ2-3
v_call: TRBV3-1
clone_size: many

cdr3_aa: CASSPERTTQETQYF
cdr3_nt: TGTGCCAGCAGCCCGGAGCGGACTACTCAAGAGACCCAGTACTTC
d_call: NA
j_call: TRBJ2-5
v_call: TRBV11-2
clone_size: many

cdr3_aa: CASSQLTGSTRSAFF
cdr3_nt: TGTGCCAGCAGCCAATTGACAGGCTCCACCAGGTCAGCTTTCTTT
d_call: NA
j_call: TRBJ1-1
v_call: TRBV3-1
clone_size: many

cdr3_aa: CASIRQGARADTQYF
cdr3_nt: TGTGCCAGCATAAGACAGGGGGCGAGGGCAGATACGCAGTATTTT
d_call: TRBD1
j_call: TRBJ2-3
v_call: TRBV2
clone_size: NA

cdr3_aa: CASSYWGTGANVLTF
cdr3_nt: TGTGCCAGCAGTTATTGGGGGACCGGGGCCAACGTCCTGACTTTC
d_call: NA
j_call: TRBJ2-6
v_call: TRBV6-2/TRBV6-3
clone_size: NA

cdr3_aa: CASRKGTGYEQYF
cdr3_nt: TGTGCCAGCAGGAAAGGGACAGGCTACGAGCAGTACTTC
d_call: TRBD1
j_call: TRBJ2-7
v_call: TRBV6-1
clone_size: few

cdr3_aa: CATSAGGTDTQYF
cdr3_nt: TGTGCCACCAGTGCGGGGGGGACAGATACGCAGTATTTT
d_call: TRBD2
j_call: TRBJ2-3
v_call: TRBV24-1
clone_size: NA

cdr3_aa: CASSYDQEEETQYF
cdr3_nt: TGTGCCAGCAGTTATGATCAGGAAGAAGAGACCCAGTACTTC
d_call: NA
j_call: TRBJ2-5
v_call: TRBV6-5
clone_size: NA

cdr3_aa: CASSYARDRGTEAFF
cdr3_nt: TGTGCCAGCAGTTATGCAAGGGATCGAGGCACTGAAGCTTTCTTT
d_call: NA
j_call: TRBJ1-1
v_call: TRBV6-1
clone_size: NA

cdr3_aa: CASSLRRRTEAFF
cdr3_nt: TGTGCCAGCAGTTTGAGGAGGCGGACTGAAGCTTTCTTT
d_call: NA
j_call: TRBJ1-1
v_call: TRBV12-3/TRBV12-4
clone_size: many

cdr3_aa: CASRAPGQTSNQPQHF
cdr3_nt: TGTGCCAGCAGGGCCCCGGGACAAACTAGCAATCAGCCCCAGCATTTT
d_call: NA
j_call: TRBJ1-5
v_call: TRBV12-3/TRBV12-4
clone_size: many

cdr3_aa: CATAGTSTDTQYF
cdr3_nt: TGTGCCACCGCCGGGACAAGCACGGATACGCAGTATTTT
d_call: NA
j_call: TRBJ2-3
v_call: TRBV28
clone_size: NA

cdr3_aa: CASSVGTGGNYGYTF
cdr3_nt: TGTGCCAGCAGTGTCGGGACAGGGGGCAACTATGGCTACACCTTC
d_call: TRBD1
j_call: TRBJ1-2
v_call: TRBV6-1
clone_size: NA